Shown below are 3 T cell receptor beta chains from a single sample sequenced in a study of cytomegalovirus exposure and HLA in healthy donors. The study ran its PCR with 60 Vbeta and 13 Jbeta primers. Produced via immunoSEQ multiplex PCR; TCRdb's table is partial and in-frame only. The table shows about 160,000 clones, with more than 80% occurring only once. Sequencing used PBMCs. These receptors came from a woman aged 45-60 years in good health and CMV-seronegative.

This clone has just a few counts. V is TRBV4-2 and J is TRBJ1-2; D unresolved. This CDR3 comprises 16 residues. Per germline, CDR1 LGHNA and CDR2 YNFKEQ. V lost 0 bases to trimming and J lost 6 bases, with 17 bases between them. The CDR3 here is CASSQDLVSGRDGYTF. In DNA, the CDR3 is TGTGCCAGCAGCCAAGATCTTGTCAGCGGACGGGATGGCTACACCTTC.

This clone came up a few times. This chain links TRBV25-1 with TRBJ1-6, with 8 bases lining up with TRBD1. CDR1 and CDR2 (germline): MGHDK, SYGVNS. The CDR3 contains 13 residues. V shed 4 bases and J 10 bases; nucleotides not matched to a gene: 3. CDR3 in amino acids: CASSGTGGSPLHF. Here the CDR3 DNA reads TGTGCCAGCAGTGGAACAGGGGGGTCACCCCTCCACTTT. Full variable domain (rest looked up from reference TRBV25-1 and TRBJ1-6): EADIYQTPRYLVIGTGKKITLECSQTMGHDKMYWYQQDPGMELHLIHYSYGVNSTEKGDLSSESTVSRIRTEHFPLTLESARPSHTSQYLCASSGTGGSPLHFGNGTRLTVT.

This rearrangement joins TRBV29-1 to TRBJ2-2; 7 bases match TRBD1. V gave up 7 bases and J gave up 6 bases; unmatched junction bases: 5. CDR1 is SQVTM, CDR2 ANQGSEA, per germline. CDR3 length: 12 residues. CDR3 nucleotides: TGCAGCGCCTCGACAGGGCCCGGGGAGCTGTTTTTT. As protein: CSASTGPGELFF.